One sample yielded the 18 T cell receptor beta chains listed below, sequenced in a study of metastatic and nonmetastatic thyroid tumors. Through MiXCR, TCRdb re-clonotyped the PCR reads. The table lists around 17,000 clones, about an eighth of them singletons. Not a single patient had been given any form of treatment at any point before undergoing thyroid surgery. The sequenced sample consisted of tumor tissue. Source of these receptors: a female donor with papillary thyroid cancer or a benign thyroid nodule (not recorded which). Some clones in this sample may be carry-over from other donors' samples.

The chain employs TRBV5-6 and TRBJ2-5; 9 nucleotides agree with TRBD2. CDR1 SGHDT and CDR2 YYEEEE come from the germline V gene. Trimming at V came to 0 bases and at J to 5 bases, leaving 8 bases not matched to a gene. The CDR3 is made up of 16 amino acids. CDR3 DNA: TGTGCCAGCAGCTTGGGGGCGGGAGGGCCTCGGGAGACCCAGTACTTC. This encodes CASSLGAGGPRETQYF.

There are many counts of this clone. V gene TRBV11-1 combines with J gene TRBJ2-7; the D is unclear. V gave up 1 base and J gave up 3 bases, with 16 bases separating them. The CDR3 sequence is 16 residues long. The germline CDR1 and CDR2 sequences are SGHAT and FQDESV (reference sequence). The CDR3 reads CASSLGLGWLDYEQYF. The CDR3 region has the DNA TGTGCCAGCAGCTTAGGTTTGGGGTGGTTGGACTACGAGCAGTACTTC.

This clone has a count of ten or more. This chain uses TRBV7-2 with TRBJ1-6; D is possibly TRBD1 (5 bases). This CDR3 region has 15 residues. V dropped 5 bases and J dropped 6 bases, with 14 bases sitting between them. Germline V gene sequence: CDR1 SGHTA, CDR2 FQGNSA. CDR3 residues: CASSLFSGVNSPLHF. DNA for the CDR3: TGTGCCAGCAGCCTTTTCTCGGGGGTTAATTCACCCCTCCACTTT.

This clone was observed at least ten times. The rearrangement links TRBV12-3 or TRBV12-4 to TRBJ1-4; 8 nucleotides agree with TRBD1. CDR3 length: 15 amino acids. V lost 5 bases, J lost 5 bases, and 7 bases stayed unmatched. The CDR3 nucleotides are TGTGCCAGCAGTACCTGGACAGGGCGGAATGAAAAACTGTTTTTT. This codes for CASSTWTGRNEKLFF.

This clone was recorded many times. V is TRBV10-3 and J is TRBJ2-7; D not certain. Trimming removed 0 bases at V and 3 bases at J, with 6 bases between. The CDR3 is 13 residues long. Germline V gene sequence: CDR1 ENHRY, CDR2 SYGVKD. CDR3 region: CAISESGHYEQYF. In DNA form, the CDR3 reads TGTGCCATCAGTGAGTCAGGGCACTACGAGCAGTACTTC.

In its sample, this clone was seen a few times. The chain has TRBV11-2 and TRBJ1-1, with 9 bases aligning to TRBD1. Germline V lookup: CDR1 SGHAT, CDR2 FQNNGV. V dropped 5 bases and J dropped 4; count of bases not matched to a gene: 11. The CDR3 length is 16 residues. CDR3: CASSPARDRASTEAFF. CDR3 DNA: TGTGCCAGCAGCCCAGCCCGGGACAGGGCAAGCACTGAAGCTTTCTTT. The whole variable domain, filled in from reference TRBV11-2 and TRBJ1-1, reads EAGVAQSPRYKIIEKRQSVAFWCNPISGHATLYWYQQILGQGPKLLIQFQNNGVVDDSQLPKDRFSAERLKGVDSTLKIQPAKLEDSAVYLCASSPARDRASTEAFFGQGTRLTVV.

On this clone itself: A read error is possible here, since a much larger clone lies one base away. V usage is TRBV18 and J usage is TRBJ2-7, with D perhaps matching TRBD2 (5 bases). The germline V gene has CDR1 KGHSH and CDR2 LQKENI. This CDR3 contains 17 residues. V was pared by 6 bases and J by 5 bases, with 26 bases between. The CDR3 region has the DNA TGTGCCAGCTCCCTAATGCGATGGAGCGGCATTGGGGACGAGCAGTACTTC. It is translated as CASSLMRWSGIGDEQYF. The whole variable domain, filled in from reference TRBV18 and TRBJ2-7, reads NAGVMQNPRHLVRRRGQEARLRCSPMKGHSHVYWYRQLPEEGLKFMVYLQKENIIDESGMPKERFSAEFPKEGPSILRIQQVVRGDSAAYFCASSLMRWSGIGDEQYFGPGTRLTVT.

This clone counts as medium-sized (0.01 to 0.1%). The chain has TRBV6-2 or TRBV6-3 and TRBJ1-1; possible D gene TRBD1, 6 bases. Trimming stripped 6 bases from V and 5 bases from J, with 22 bases between. Germline V lookup: CDR1 MNHEY, CDR2 SVGEGT. The CDR3 runs 16 residues. The CDR3 protein is CASRTFPGTTRTEAFF. As DNA, the CDR3 is TGTGCCAGCAGAACCTTCCCCGGGACAACTAGGACTGAAGCTTTCTTT.

Concerning this clone itself: With a much larger clone just one base away, this may be a read error. Other DNA sequences within the sample encode an identical CDR3. This chain links TRBV24-1 with TRBJ1-4; D may be TRBD1 (5 bases). CDR3 size: 14 residues. Trimming took 5 bases from V and 6 from J, leaving 12 bases between them. The germline V gene encodes CDR1 KGHDR and CDR2 SFDVKD. CDR3 sequence: CATSVAGADEKLFF. CDR3 bases: TGTGCCACCAGTGTTGCTGGGGCTGATGAAAAACTGTTTTTT.

The chain uses TRBV15 and TRBJ1-4, with 7 bases lining up with TRBD1. The CDR3 length is 14 residues. The V and J ends lost 5 bases and 10 bases, in that order; junction bases with no gene match: 10. CDR1 and CDR2 (germline): LNHNV, YYDKDF (reference sequence). In nucleotides, the CDR3 is TGTGCCACCAGCGTACAGACAGGGAACGGAAAACTGTTTTTT. It specifies CATSVQTGNGKLFF.

This clone was detected many times. V and J are TRBV20-1 and TRBJ2-7, with 9 bases identical to TRBD2. The CDR3 runs to 16 residues. CDR1 is DFQATT, CDR2 SNEGSKA, per germline (reference sequence). The CDR3 loop reads CSAPPGRAGGHHEQYF. For the CDR3, the DNA is TGCAGCGCACCCCCGGGTCGGGCGGGAGGGCATCACGAGCAGTACTTC.

This clone has at least ten counts. The V and J genes are TRBV6-1 and TRBJ2-1, with 7 bases that match TRBD2. CDR1 MNHNS and CDR2 SASEGT come from the germline V gene. CDR3 size: 12 residues. V shed 5 bases, J shed 8 bases, and the junction held 3 bases outside the gene matches. For the CDR3, the DNA is TGTGCCAGCAGTCCCGGGGGGTATGAGCAGTTCTTC. It translates to CASSPGGYEQFF.

By share of the sample, this clone is medium-sized. The rearrangement uses TRBV3-1 and TRBJ2-7, with 8 positions matching TRBD2. Germline CDR1 and CDR2: LGHDT and YNNKEL (reference sequence). The ends lost 4 bases at V and 3 bases at J; junction bases unmatched: 5. CDR3 length equals 14 residues. The chain's CDR3 is CASSLGSGNYEQYF. The CDR3 DNA reads TGTGCCAGCAGCCTAGGTAGCGGGAACTACGAGCAGTACTTC.

This clone showed up many times. The J gene is TRBJ1-5, the V gene TRBV7-6; D is uncertain. Deletions cut 1 base from V and 0 bases from J, with 7 bases between. The CDR3 consists of 15 residues. The V gene's germline CDR1 is SGHVS and CDR2 FNYEAQ. CDR3 amino acids: CASSLDVGSNQPQHF. The CDR3 DNA reads TGTGCCAGCAGCTTAGATGTCGGTAGCAATCAGCCCCAGCATTTT. Combining the CDR3 with reference TRBV7-6 and TRBJ1-5 gives the whole variable domain GAGVSQSPRYKVTKRGQDVALRCDPISGHVSLYWYRQALGQGPEFLTYFNYEAQQDKSGLPNDRFSAERPEGSISTLTIQRTEQRDSAMYRCASSLDVGSNQPQHFGDGTRLSIL.

In this sample, this clone turned up many times. This chain links TRBV12-3 or TRBV12-4 with TRBJ2-2; the D is unclear. Trimming took 0 bases from V and 4 from J, leaving 6 bases between them. The CDR3 consists of 14 residues. The CDR3 bases are TGTGCCAGCAGTTTAGCGTCGTTCACCGGGGAGCTGTTTTTT. Protein: CASSLASFTGELFF.

CDR3 in DNA: TGTGCCAGCAGCGTAGGCAGGGGGGTCTATGGCTACACCTTC. Its translation: CASSVGRGVYGYTF. V gene TRBV9 combines with J gene TRBJ1-2; TRBD1 agrees at 7 bases. V shed 0 bases and J 4 bases; nucleotides not matched to a gene: 3. This CDR3 has 14 amino acids. CDR1 and CDR2 (germline): SGDLS, YYNGEE.

In this sample, this clone is medium-sized (0.01 to 0.1%). J is TRBJ2-2 and V is TRBV7-2; 9 bases agree with TRBD2. Trimming at V came to 4 bases and at J to 4 bases, leaving 7 bases not matched to a gene. CDR1 is SGHTA, CDR2 FQGNSA, per germline. There are 16 residues in the CDR3. The CDR3: CASSSGGTSRTGELFF. CDR3 coding DNA: TGTGCCAGCAGCTCCGGCGGGACTAGCCGCACCGGGGAGCTGTTTTTT.

This clone has ten or more counts. The chain combines TRBV6-1 with TRBJ2-4; TRBD2 might be the D (5 bases). Germline CDR1 MNHNS, CDR2 SASEGT. The CDR3 consists of 13 residues. With 4 bases removed from V and 7 bases from J, the gap between germline ends came to 11 bases. The CDR3 region has the DNA TGTGCCAGCAGTGTGGAGGATTCGAACATTCAGTACTTC. Translating gives CASSVEDSNIQYF.